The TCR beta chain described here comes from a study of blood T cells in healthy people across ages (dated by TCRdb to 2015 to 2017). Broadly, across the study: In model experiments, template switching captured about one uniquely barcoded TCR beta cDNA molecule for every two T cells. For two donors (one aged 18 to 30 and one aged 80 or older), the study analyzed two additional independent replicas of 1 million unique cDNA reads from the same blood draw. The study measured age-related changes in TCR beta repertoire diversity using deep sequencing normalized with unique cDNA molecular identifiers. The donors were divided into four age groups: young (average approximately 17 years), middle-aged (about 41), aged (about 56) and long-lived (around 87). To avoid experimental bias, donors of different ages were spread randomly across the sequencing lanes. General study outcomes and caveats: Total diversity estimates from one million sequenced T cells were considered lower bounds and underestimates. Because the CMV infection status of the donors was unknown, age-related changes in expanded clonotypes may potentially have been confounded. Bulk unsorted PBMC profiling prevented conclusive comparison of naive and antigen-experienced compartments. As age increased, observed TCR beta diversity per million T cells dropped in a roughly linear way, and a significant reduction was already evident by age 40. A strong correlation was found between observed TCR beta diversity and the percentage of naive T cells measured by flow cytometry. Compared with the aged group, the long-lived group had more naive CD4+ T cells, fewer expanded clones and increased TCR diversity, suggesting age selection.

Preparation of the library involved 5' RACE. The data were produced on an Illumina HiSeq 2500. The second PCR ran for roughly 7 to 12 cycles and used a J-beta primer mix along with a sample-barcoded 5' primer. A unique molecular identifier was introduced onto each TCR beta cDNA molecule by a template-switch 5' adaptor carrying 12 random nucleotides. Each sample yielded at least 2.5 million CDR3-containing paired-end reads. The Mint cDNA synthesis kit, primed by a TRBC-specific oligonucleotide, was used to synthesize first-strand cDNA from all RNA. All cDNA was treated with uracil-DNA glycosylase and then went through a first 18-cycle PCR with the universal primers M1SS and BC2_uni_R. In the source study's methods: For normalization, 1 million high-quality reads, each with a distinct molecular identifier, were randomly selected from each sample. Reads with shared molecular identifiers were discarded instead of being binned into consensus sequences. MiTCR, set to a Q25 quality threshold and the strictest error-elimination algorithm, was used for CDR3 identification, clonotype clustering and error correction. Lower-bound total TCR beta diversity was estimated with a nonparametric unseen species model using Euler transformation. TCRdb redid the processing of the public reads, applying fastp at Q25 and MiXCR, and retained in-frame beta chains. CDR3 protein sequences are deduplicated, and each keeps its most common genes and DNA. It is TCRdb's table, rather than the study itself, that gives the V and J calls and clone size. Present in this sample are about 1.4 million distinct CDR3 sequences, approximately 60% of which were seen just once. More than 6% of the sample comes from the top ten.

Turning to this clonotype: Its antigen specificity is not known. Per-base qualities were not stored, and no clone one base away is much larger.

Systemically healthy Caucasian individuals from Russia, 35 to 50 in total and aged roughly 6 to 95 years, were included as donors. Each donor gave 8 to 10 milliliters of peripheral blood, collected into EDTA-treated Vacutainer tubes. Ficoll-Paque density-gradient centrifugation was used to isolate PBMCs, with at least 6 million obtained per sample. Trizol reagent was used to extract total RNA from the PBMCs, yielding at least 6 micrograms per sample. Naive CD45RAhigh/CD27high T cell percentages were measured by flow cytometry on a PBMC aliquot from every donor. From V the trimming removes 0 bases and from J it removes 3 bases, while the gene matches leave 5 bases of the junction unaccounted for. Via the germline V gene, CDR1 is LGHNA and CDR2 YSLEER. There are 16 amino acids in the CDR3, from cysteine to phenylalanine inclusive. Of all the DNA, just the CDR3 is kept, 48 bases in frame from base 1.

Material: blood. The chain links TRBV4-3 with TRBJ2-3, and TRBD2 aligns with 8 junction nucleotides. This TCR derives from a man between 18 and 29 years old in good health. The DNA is TGCGCCAGCAGCCAAGACGGGGGGGCCCCGACAGATACGCAGTATTTT. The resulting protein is CASSQDGGAPTDTQYF.